This TCR beta chain appears in the sequencing data of a study of T cell responses to AZD1222 COVID-19 vaccine. Findings and limits, study-wide: Clonal diversity may have been underestimated, and the donors were mostly white British, with more females than males. Vaccine-associated CD4 TCRs spanned spike, dominant at 160-218 and 743-854.

Of note for this clone: What it binds is not known.

V lost 2 bases and J 6 bases, leaving 10 bases between the germline ends. This CDR3 is built from 13 residues. Sequencing used immunoSEQ multiplex PCR; TCRdb keeps in-frame clones, though not all of them. Of over 150,000 clones in the sample, 70% to 90% were seen once. V and J are TRBV12-3 or TRBV12-4 and TRBJ1-1; D is unclear. The clonotype originates from an adult in good health. Sequencing used peripheral blood, obtained on day 0 of MenACWY control vaccination. The CDR3 protein is CASSLQSRAEAFF. CDR3 DNA sequence: TGTGCCAGCAGTTTACAGTCTAGGGCTGAAGCTTTCTTT.